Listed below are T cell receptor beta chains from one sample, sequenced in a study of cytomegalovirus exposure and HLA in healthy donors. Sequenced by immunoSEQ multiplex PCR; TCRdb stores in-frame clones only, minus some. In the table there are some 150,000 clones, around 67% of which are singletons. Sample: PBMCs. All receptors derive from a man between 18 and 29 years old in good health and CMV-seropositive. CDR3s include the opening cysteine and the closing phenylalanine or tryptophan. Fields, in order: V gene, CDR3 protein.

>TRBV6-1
CASSELGQGREQFF
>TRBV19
CASSILQGQEGQPQHF
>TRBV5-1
CASSWEVPDTQYF
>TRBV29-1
CSVEGGSGGAYYNEQFF
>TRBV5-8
CASQFSGQTFYEQYF
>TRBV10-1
CASSDTSGTGWTDTQYF
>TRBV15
CATSRGTSGSYEQYF
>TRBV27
CASSAGTGGYEQYF
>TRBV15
CATSGQQGRSYNEQFF
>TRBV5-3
CARSLYGQGIDEQYF
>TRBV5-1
CASSKTTGIVTDTQYF
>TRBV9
CASSTGLAGRAGETQYF
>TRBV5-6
CASSLAAPSEQYF
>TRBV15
CATSQGYEQYF